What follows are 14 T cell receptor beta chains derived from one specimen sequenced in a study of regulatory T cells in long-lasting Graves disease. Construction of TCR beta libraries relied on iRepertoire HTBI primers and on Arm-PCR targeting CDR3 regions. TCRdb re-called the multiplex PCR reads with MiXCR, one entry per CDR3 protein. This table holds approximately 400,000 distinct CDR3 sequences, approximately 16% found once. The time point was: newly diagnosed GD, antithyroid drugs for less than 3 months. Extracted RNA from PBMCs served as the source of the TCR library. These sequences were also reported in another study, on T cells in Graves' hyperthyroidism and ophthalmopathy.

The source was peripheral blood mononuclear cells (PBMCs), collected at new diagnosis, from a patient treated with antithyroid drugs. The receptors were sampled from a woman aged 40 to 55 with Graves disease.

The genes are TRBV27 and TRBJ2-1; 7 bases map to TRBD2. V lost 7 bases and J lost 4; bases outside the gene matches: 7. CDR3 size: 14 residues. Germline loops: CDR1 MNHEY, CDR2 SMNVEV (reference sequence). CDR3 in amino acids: CASKETSLYNEQFF. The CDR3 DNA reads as TGTGCCAGCAAAGAGACTAGCCTATACAATGAGCAGTTCTTC.

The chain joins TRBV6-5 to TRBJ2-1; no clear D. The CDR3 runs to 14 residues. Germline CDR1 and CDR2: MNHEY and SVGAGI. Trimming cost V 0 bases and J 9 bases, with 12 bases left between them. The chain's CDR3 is CASSYSLWVGEQFF. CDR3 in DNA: TGTGCCAGCAGTTACTCCCTATGGGTTGGTGAGCAGTTCTTC.

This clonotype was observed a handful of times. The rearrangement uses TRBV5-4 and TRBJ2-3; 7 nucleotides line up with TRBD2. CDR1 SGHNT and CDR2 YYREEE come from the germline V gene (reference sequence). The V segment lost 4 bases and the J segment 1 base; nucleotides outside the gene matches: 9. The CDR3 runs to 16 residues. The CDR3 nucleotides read TGTGCCAGCAGCCAACAAAATCTAGCGGGCACAGATACGCAGTATTTT. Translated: CASSQQNLAGTDTQYF.

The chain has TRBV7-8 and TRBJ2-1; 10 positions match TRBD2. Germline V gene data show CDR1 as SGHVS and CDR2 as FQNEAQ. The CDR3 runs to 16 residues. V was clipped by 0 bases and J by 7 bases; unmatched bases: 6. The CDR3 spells CASSLAPSGRGNEQFF. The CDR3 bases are TGTGCCAGCAGCTTAGCCCCTAGCGGGAGAGGTAATGAGCAGTTCTTC.

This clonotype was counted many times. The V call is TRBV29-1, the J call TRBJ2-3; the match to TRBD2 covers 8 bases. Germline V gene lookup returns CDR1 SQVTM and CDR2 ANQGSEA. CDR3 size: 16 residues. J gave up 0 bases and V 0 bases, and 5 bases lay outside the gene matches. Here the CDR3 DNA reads TGCAGCGTTGAAGACATAGCGGGAAGAAGCACAGATACGCAGTATTTT. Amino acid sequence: CSVEDIAGRSTDTQYF.

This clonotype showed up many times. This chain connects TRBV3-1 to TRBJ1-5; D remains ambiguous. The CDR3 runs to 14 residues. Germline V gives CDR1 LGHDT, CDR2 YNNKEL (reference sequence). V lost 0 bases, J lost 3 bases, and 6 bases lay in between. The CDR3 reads CASSQDRINQPQHF. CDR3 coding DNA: TGTGCCAGCAGCCAAGACCGAATCAATCAGCCCCAGCATTTT.

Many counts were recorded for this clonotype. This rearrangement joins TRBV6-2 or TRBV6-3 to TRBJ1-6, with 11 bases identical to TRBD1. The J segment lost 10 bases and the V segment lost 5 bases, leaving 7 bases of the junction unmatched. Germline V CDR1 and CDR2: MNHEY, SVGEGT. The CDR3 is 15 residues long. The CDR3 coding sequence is TGTGCCAGCAGTGAAGCGGGACAGGGGGTATCACCCCTCCACTTT. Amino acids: CASSEAGQGVSPLHF.

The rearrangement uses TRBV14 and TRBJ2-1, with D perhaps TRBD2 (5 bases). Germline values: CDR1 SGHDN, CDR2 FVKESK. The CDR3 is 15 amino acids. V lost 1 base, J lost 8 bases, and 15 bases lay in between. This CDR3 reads CASSQAGSPWDEQFF. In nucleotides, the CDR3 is TGTGCCAGCAGCCAAGCGGGAAGCCCCTGGGATGAGCAGTTCTTC.

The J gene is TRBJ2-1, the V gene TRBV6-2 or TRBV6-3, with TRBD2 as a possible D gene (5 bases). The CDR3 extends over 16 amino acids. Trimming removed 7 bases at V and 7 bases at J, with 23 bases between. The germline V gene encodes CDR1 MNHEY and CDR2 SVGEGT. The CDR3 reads CASTNIRGALANEQFF. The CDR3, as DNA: TGTGCCAGCACCAACATCCGGGGTGCTCTCGCTAATGAGCAGTTCTTC.

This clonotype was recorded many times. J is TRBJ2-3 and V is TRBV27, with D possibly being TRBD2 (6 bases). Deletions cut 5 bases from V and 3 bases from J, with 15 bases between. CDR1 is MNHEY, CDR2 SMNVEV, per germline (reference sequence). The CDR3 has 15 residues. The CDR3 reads CASSKGNAGTDTQYF. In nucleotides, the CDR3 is TGTGCCAGCAGTAAGGGGAATGCGGGGACAGATACGCAGTATTTT.

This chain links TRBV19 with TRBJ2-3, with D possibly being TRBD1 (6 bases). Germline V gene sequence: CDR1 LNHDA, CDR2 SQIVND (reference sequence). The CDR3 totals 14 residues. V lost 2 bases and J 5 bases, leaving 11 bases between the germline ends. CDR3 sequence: CASSIQGIKDTQYF. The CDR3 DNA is TGTGCCAGTAGTATACAGGGGATAAAAGATACGCAGTATTTT.

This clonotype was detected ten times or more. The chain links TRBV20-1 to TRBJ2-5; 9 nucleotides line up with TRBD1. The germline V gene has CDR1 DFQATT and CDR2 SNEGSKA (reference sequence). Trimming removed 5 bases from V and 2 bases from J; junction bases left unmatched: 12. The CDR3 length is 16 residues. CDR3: CSASKLTGGGQETQYF. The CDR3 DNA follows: TGCAGTGCTTCAAAACTAACAGGGGGCGGGCAAGAGACCCAGTACTTC.

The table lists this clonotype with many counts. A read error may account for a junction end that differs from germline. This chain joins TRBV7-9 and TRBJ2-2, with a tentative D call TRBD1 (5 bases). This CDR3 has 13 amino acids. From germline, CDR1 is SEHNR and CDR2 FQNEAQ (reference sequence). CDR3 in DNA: TGTGCCAGCACCTTAAGGGGCACCGGGGAGCTGTTTTTT. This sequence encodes CASTLRGTGELFF.

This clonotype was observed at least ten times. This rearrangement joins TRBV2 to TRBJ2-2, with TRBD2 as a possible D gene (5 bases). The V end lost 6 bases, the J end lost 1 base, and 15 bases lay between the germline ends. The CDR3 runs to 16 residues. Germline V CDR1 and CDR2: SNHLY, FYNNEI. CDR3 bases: TGTGCCAGCAGCCGAATAGGTGGACTGAACACCGGGGAGCTGTTTTTT. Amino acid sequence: CASSRIGGLNTGELFF.